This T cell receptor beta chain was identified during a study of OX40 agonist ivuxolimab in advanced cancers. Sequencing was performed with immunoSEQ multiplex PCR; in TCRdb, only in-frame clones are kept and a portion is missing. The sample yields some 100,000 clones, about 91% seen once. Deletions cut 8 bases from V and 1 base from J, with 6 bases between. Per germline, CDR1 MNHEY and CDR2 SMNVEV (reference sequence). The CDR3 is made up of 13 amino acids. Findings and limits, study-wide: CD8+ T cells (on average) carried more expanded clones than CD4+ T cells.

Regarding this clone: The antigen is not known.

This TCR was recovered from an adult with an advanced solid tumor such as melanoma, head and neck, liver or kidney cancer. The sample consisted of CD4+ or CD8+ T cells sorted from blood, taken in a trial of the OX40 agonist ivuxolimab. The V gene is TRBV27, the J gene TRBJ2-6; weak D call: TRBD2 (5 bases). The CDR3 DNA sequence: TGTGCCAGCCGCGGGTCTGGGGCCAACGTCCTGACTTTC. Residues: CASRGSGANVLTF.